The 26 T cell receptor beta chains below all came from one sample that was sequenced in a study of blood T cell repertoires in COVID-19. Profiling relied on immunoSEQ multiplex PCR, and the TCRdb table lists in-frame clones only, not all of them. The sample contains some 180,000 clones, 81% of which appear only once. The sample consisted of peripheral blood. All receptors derive from a woman aged 80 or older with COVID-19, enrolled during active disease.

The CDR3 protein is CASSLWGGQTQYF. The CDR3 DNA reads TGTGCCAGCAGCCTCTGGGGGGGCCAGACCCAGTACTTC. The V gene is TRBV6-5, the J gene TRBJ2-5, with D possibly TRBD2 on 7 matching bases. Germline CDR1 MNHEY, CDR2 SVGAGI. Deletions cut 6 bases from V and 6 bases from J, with 14 bases between. The CDR3 spans 13 residues.

The chain joins TRBV19 to TRBJ1-5; D gene ambiguous. CDR3 length: 13 amino acids. V gave up 5 bases and J gave up 0 bases, with 5 bases separating them. Germline V gene lookup returns CDR1 LNHDA and CDR2 SQIVND (reference sequence). The CDR3 DNA is TGTGCCAGTAGTTTGGCTAGCAATCAGCCCCAGCATTTT. This codes for CASSLASNQPQHF.

J is TRBJ1-2 and V is TRBV19; 8 bases align to TRBD1. Trimming at V came to 3 bases and at J to 6 bases, leaving 6 bases not matched to a gene. The V gene's germline CDR1 is LNHDA and CDR2 SQIVND (reference sequence). The CDR3 loop spans 14 amino acids. The CDR3 loop is CASSIMTGADGYTF. The CDR3 bases are TGTGCCAGTAGTATTATGACAGGGGCTGATGGCTACACCTTC.

The rearrangement links TRBV11-3 to TRBJ1-6, with unresolved D. Germline CDR1 is SGHNT and CDR2 is YENEEA. The germline V and J ends were trimmed by 0 bases and 10 bases, with 7 bases remaining between them. This CDR3 comprises 13 residues. This chain's CDR3 is CASSLERESPLHF. The CDR3 DNA sequence: TGTGCCAGCAGCTTAGAACGTGAGTCACCCCTCCACTTT. Based on the CDR3 plus reference TRBV11-3 and TRBJ1-6, the full variable domain is EAGVVQSPRYKIIEKKQPVAFWCNPISGHNTLYWYLQNLGQGPELLIRYENEEAVDDSQLPKDRFSAERLKGVDSTLKIQPAELGDSAVYLCASSLERESPLHFGNGTRLTVT.

This clone occurred once. The chain links TRBV6-5 to TRBJ2-1, with D tentatively TRBD2 (7 bases). V was cut by 8 bases and J by 7 bases, with 21 bases left in between. The CDR3 is 15 residues long. The V gene's germline CDR1 is MNHEY and CDR2 SVGAGI. Here the CDR3 reads CASHQPGGRLNEQFF. The CDR3 DNA follows: TGTGCCAGCCACCAGCCCGGGGGGCGCCTTAATGAGCAGTTCTTC.

This clone was counted a single time. V is TRBV5-4 and J is TRBJ2-4; 8 bases match TRBD2. This CDR3 is 15 amino acids long. Germline CDR1 is SGHNT and CDR2 is YYREEE (reference sequence). With 4 bases clipped from V and 0 bases from J, the junction kept 3 bases outside the gene matches. As DNA, the CDR3 is TGTGCCAGCAGCGACGGGGGGGTAGCCAAAAACATTCAGTACTTC. Its translation: CASSDGGVAKNIQYF.

The V call is TRBV7-9, the J call TRBJ2-1, with 11 bases aligning to TRBD1. Germline CDR1 is SEHNR and CDR2 is FQNEAQ (reference sequence). With V trimmed by 5 bases and J by 10 bases, 10 bases remained unmatched. This CDR3 has 15 amino acids. CDR3: CASSTGQGARGEQFF. CDR3 DNA: TGTGCCAGCAGCACCGGACAGGGGGCTCGCGGGGAGCAGTTCTTC.

This CDR3 reads CASSAGSGGATDTQYF. CDR3 DNA: TGTGCCAGCTCAGCGGGGAGCGGGGGGGCCACAGATACGCAGTATTTT. The chain couples TRBV18 to TRBJ2-3; TRBD2 agrees at 10 bases. The J segment lost 2 bases and the V segment lost 5 bases, leaving 7 bases of the junction unmatched. CDR3 length: 16 amino acids. Germline V lookup: CDR1 KGHSH, CDR2 LQKENI.

The chain recombines TRBV7-9 with TRBJ2-3; 9 nucleotides match TRBD2. Per germline, CDR1 SEHNR and CDR2 FQNEAQ (reference sequence). This CDR3 has 15 amino acids. The V gene end was trimmed by 6 bases and the J gene end by 2 bases; junction bases not matched to a gene: 6. CDR3 amino acids: CASSIAGASTDTQYF. In DNA, the CDR3 is TGTGCCAGCAGTATAGCGGGGGCTTCCACAGATACGCAGTATTTT.

The rearrangement uses TRBV25-1 and TRBJ1-4; D is unresolved. The CDR3 runs 15 residues. V was shortened by 4 bases and J by 7 bases, with 16 bases between the two germline ends. CDR1 is MGHDK, CDR2 SYGVNS, per germline. CDR3 DNA sequence: TGTGCCAGCAGTGTGGCCGGGCGAGAGGGTGAAAAACTGTTTTTT. Protein product: CASSVAGREGEKLFF. Looking up the rest from reference TRBV25-1 and TRBJ1-4 gives the full variable domain: EADIYQTPRYLVIGTGKKITLECSQTMGHDKMYWYQQDPGMELHLIHYSYGVNSTEKGDLSSESTVSRIRTEHFPLTLESARPSHTSQYLCASSVAGREGEKLFFGSGTQLSVL.

The chain combines TRBV12-3 or TRBV12-4 with TRBJ1-5; D remains ambiguous. This CDR3 has 12 amino acids. V was clipped by 2 bases and J by 5 bases, with 4 bases between them. CDR3 coding DNA: TGTGCCAGCAGTTTATCAGATCAGCCCCAGCATTTT. Translation gives CASSLSDQPQHF.

For this clone: Other nucleotide sequences in the sample specify the same CDR3. This chain joins TRBV11-3 and TRBJ1-1; no clear D gene. CDR1 is SGHNT and CDR2 is YENEEA in the germline V gene. CDR3 length: 11 amino acids. V lost 4 bases, J lost 6 bases, and 6 bases lay in between. The CDR3 loop is CASSSRSEAFF. The CDR3 DNA reads TGTGCCAGCAGCTCTCGGTCTGAAGCTTTCTTT.

J is TRBJ2-7 and V is TRBV7-2; D gene uncertain. Germline CDR1 SGHTA, CDR2 FQGNSA. The length of the CDR3 is 15 residues. The V end was cut by 2 bases, the J end by 2 bases, with 13 bases between. In DNA, the CDR3 is TGTGCCAGCAGCTTAAGAGGCGAGCATACCTACGAGCAGTACTTC. This translates into CASSLRGEHTYEQYF.

V is TRBV6-6 and J is TRBJ1-5; 12 bases are shared with TRBD1. CDR3 size: 16 residues. Germline CDR1 and CDR2: MNHNY and SVGAGI (reference sequence). V lost 6 bases and J lost 6; bases outside the gene matches: 9. The CDR3 reads CASSPRDRGRSQPQHF. In DNA form, the CDR3 reads TGTGCCAGCAGCCCCCGGGACAGGGGGCGTAGTCAGCCCCAGCATTTT.

CDR3 sequence (DNA): TGCGCCAGCAGCTTGGGACTAGCGAAGGCAGATACGCAGTATTTT. Encoded protein: CASSLGLAKADTQYF. The chain recombines TRBV5-1 with TRBJ2-3; 8 bases are a match to TRBD2. The CDR3 is made up of 15 amino acids. After removal of 0 bases from V and 4 bases from J, the junction contained 4 bases not matched to a gene. CDR1 is SGHRS and CDR2 is YFSETQ in the germline V gene. Using reference TRBV5-1 and TRBJ2-3 for the parts outside the CDR3, the full variable domain is KAGVTQTPRYLIKTRGQQVTLSCSPISGHRSVSWYQQTPGQGLQFLFEYFSETQRNKGNFPGRFSGRQFSNSRSEMNVSTLELGDSALYLCASSLGLAKADTQYFGPGTRLTVL.

V and J are TRBV19 and TRBJ1-1; the D gene is possibly TRBD1 (6 bases). The germline V gene encodes CDR1 LNHDA and CDR2 SQIVND (reference sequence). Trimming removed 3 bases from V and 4 bases from J, with 12 bases in between. The CDR3 is made up of 14 amino acids. CDR3 protein: CASSITAGATEAFF. The DNA of the CDR3 is TGTGCCAGTAGTATCACGGCAGGGGCCACTGAAGCTTTCTTT.

V usage is TRBV9 and J usage is TRBJ2-3; D not resolved. Germline V gives CDR1 SGDLS, CDR2 YYNGEE. The CDR3 has 15 residues. V was shortened by 0 bases and J by 3 bases, with 11 bases between the two germline ends. CDR3 loop: CASSVGRTPTDTQYF. CDR3 sequence (DNA): TGTGCCAGCAGCGTAGGCCGAACTCCAACAGATACGCAGTATTTT.

CDR3 sequence reads: CASRGQAPYEQYF. Here the CDR3 DNA reads TGTGCCAGCAGGGGACAGGCGCCTTACGAGCAGTACTTC. This chain links TRBV2 with TRBJ2-7; 8 nucleotides match TRBD1. V shed 6 bases, J shed 4 bases, and the junction held 5 bases outside the gene matches. This CDR3 has 13 residues. CDR1 and CDR2 from the germline V gene are SNHLY and FYNNEI.

The rearrangement uses TRBV4-1 and TRBJ2-1; 9 bases agree with TRBD1. The ends lost 4 bases at V and 7 bases at J; junction bases unmatched: 5. The CDR3 spans 14 residues. Looked up from germline, CDR1 is MGHRA and CDR2 is YSYEKL. The CDR3: CASSRDRVTNEQFF. The CDR3 coding sequence is TGCGCCAGCAGCCGGGACAGGGTGACGAATGAGCAGTTCTTC.

V usage is TRBV4-2 and J usage is TRBJ1-4; the match to TRBD1 covers 9 bases. In germline, CDR1 is LGHNA, CDR2 YNFKEQ. The CDR3 runs 14 residues. J gave up 8 bases and V 4 bases, and 5 bases lay outside the gene matches. The CDR3 nucleotides read TGTGCCAGCAGCCCCGGACAGGGGAGGGAAAAACTGTTTTTT. Translated: CASSPGQGREKLFF.

The V call is TRBV7-9, the J call TRBJ1-2; TRBD1 might be the D (6 bases). The CDR3 covers 13 residues. Deletions cut 2 bases from V and 6 bases from J, with 10 bases between. Germline V lookup: CDR1 SEHNR, CDR2 FQNEAQ (reference sequence). The CDR3 DNA follows: TGTGCCAGCAGCTTAACAGGGAGGGATGGCTACACCTTC. This codes for CASSLTGRDGYTF.

The chain recombines TRBV27 with TRBJ1-4; 7 positions match TRBD1. CDR1 and CDR2 from the germline V gene are MNHEY and SMNVEV (reference sequence). CDR3 size: 14 residues. V lost 7 bases to trimming and J lost 8 bases; unmatched junction nucleotides: 10. The CDR3 spells CASTKTGFREKLFF. CDR3 bases: TGTGCCAGCACCAAGACAGGGTTCAGGGAAAAACTGTTTTTT.

The rearrangement joins TRBV7-2 to TRBJ2-2; D is uncertain. The CDR3 runs 14 residues. The V end was cut by 3 bases, the J end by 1 base, with 6 bases between. Germline V gene sequence: CDR1 SGHTA, CDR2 FQGNSA. CDR3 DNA sequence: TGTGCCAGCAGCTTCGAGAGGAACACCGGGGAGCTGTTTTTT. Its protein is CASSFERNTGELFF.

V gene TRBV6-2 or TRBV6-3 combines with J gene TRBJ2-7, with a weak D call TRBD2 (6 bases). Per germline, CDR1 MNHEY and CDR2 SVGEGT. The V end lost 6 bases, the J end lost 2 bases, and 17 bases lay between the germline ends. The CDR3 extends over 15 amino acids. CDR3 in DNA: TGTGCCAGCAGCCGCCAAGATAGCGGCCCCTACGAGCAGTACTTC. It is translated as CASSRQDSGPYEQYF.

The chain links TRBV6-5 to TRBJ2-2, with 8 bases identical to TRBD1. Germline-derived CDR1 and CDR2 are MNHEY and SVGAGI. The CDR3 has 15 residues. Unmatched junction bases numbered 5, after V lost 0 bases and J lost 8 bases. The chain's CDR3 is CASSYSTRGRGELFF. DNA of the CDR3: TGTGCCAGCAGTTACTCGACCAGGGGGCGAGGGGAGCTGTTTTTT.

This clone came up once. The chain recombines TRBV9 with TRBJ1-1; tentative D call: TRBD1 (5 bases). The V and J ends lost 6 bases and 4 bases respectively, with 16 bases between them. This CDR3 region has 14 residues. In germline, CDR1 is SGDLS, CDR2 YYNGEE. The CDR3 sequence is CASTLEARGTEAFF. CDR3 nucleotide sequence: TGTGCCAGCACCCTAGAGGCTAGGGGCACTGAAGCTTTCTTT.